What follows are 28 T cell receptor beta chains derived from one specimen sequenced in a study of blood T cell repertoires in COVID-19. The assay was immunoSEQ multiplex PCR, and TCRdb's table has in-frame clones only and misses some. Of roughly 150,000 clones in the sample, approximately 80% were seen once. Sequencing input: peripheral blood. These receptors came from a man aged 55 to 69 with acute or convalescent COVID-19.

The chain employs TRBV5-6 and TRBJ1-2; D perhaps matches TRBD1 (6 bases). The CDR3 runs 13 residues. V was pared by 4 bases and J by 4 bases, with 11 bases between. Germline lookup yields CDR1 SGHDT and CDR2 YYEEEE. The CDR3 DNA is TGTGCCAGCAGCCAAGACAGGCCCTATGGCTACACCTTC. Translation gives CASSQDRPYGYTF.

This clone was found once. The chain joins TRBV19 to TRBJ2-5; 8 nucleotides match TRBD1. The CDR3 consists of 16 residues. Germline V gene lookup returns CDR1 LNHDA and CDR2 SQIVND (reference sequence). Losses at the gene ends were 3 bases for V and 5 bases for J; bases not matched to a gene: 11. The CDR3 sequence is CASSIRPQGDRETQYF. The CDR3 nucleotides are TGTGCCAGTAGTATTCGGCCACAGGGGGATCGGGAGACCCAGTACTTC.

This chain uses TRBV19 with TRBJ1-2; D might be TRBD1 (6 bases). CDR1 LNHDA and CDR2 SQIVND come from the germline V gene (reference sequence). Trimming pared 4 bases from V and 3 bases from J, leaving 15 bases between. The CDR3 is made up of 15 amino acids. CDR3 sequence (DNA): TGTGCCAGTAGTAACGGGACACCTCGGGACTATGGCTACACCTTC. Protein: CASSNGTPRDYGYTF.

The CDR3 loop is CASSPRQSLSSYNEQFF. CDR3 DNA: TGTGCCAGCAGCCCAAGACAGTCTCTGAGCTCCTACAATGAGCAGTTCTTC. The chain carries TRBV7-2 and TRBJ2-1; maybe TRBD1 (5 bases). This CDR3 contains 17 residues. Germline loops: CDR1 SGHTA, CDR2 FQGNSA. V was pared by 5 bases and J by 0 bases, with 17 bases between.

The chain employs TRBV6-5 and TRBJ2-7, with D possibly being TRBD2 (5 bases). The CDR3 length is 13 residues. V lost 5 bases to trimming and J lost 1 base, with 9 bases between them. CDR1 MNHEY and CDR2 SVGAGI come from the germline V gene. The CDR3 loop reads CASSRGLSYEQYF. The CDR3, as DNA: TGTGCCAGCAGTCGAGGGCTTTCCTACGAGCAGTACTTC.

The V and J genes are TRBV24-1 and TRBJ1-5; 10 bases match TRBD1. CDR1 is KGHDR, CDR2 SFDVKD, per germline. Trimming took 5 bases from V and 4 from J; bases not matched to a gene: 10. CDR3 length equals 17 residues. The CDR3 coding sequence is TGTGCCACCAGTGGTTCCCCGGGACAGGGGTATAATCAGCCCCAGCATTTT. It is translated as CATSGSPGQGYNQPQHF.

In its sample, this clone was seen a few times. The chain couples TRBV30 to TRBJ1-6; the D gene is possibly TRBD1 (5 bases). The CDR3 is 13 amino acids. CDR1 GTSNPN and CDR2 SVGIG come from the germline V gene (reference sequence). The V and J ends lost 1 base and 10 bases respectively, with 11 bases between them. CDR3 nucleotide sequence: TGTGCCTGGAGTGCCGGGGGGTACTCACCCCTCCACTTT. It encodes CAWSAGGYSPLHF.

This sequence joins TRBV20-1 and TRBJ2-3, with TRBD1 matching over 8 bases. The ends lost 3 bases at V and 1 base at J; junction bases unmatched: 6. Germline V gene data show CDR1 as DFQATT and CDR2 as SNEGSKA (reference sequence). The CDR3 contains 15 residues. CDR3 amino acids: CSASFVTGGTDTQYF. The CDR3, as DNA: TGCAGTGCTAGTTTCGTGACAGGGGGCACAGATACGCAGTATTTT.

This chain connects TRBV29-1 to TRBJ2-7; 7 nucleotides match TRBD1. V shed 2 bases, J shed 0 bases, and the junction held 10 bases outside the gene matches. The CDR3 totals 16 residues. Germline CDR1 and CDR2: SQVTM and ANQGSEA. CDR3 bases: TGCAGCGTTGAATTTTGGGACAGCGGAAGCTCCTACGAGCAGTACTTC. It specifies CSVEFWDSGSSYEQYF.

The gene calls are TRBV18 and TRBJ2-3; TRBD2 matches at 14 bases. The CDR3 length is 17 residues. The germline gives CDR1 KGHSH, CDR2 LQKENI. With 3 bases clipped from V and 4 bases from J, the junction kept 6 bases outside the gene matches. CDR3 amino acids: CASSPLGTSGGADTQYF. The CDR3 DNA is TGTGCCAGCTCACCCCTAGGGACTAGCGGGGGCGCAGATACGCAGTATTTT.

A single count supports this clone. The genes are TRBV5-4 and TRBJ1-1; D gene uncertain. V shed 3 bases and J shed 5 bases, with 11 bases lying between them. Germline assignment: CDR1 SGHNT and CDR2 YYREEE (reference sequence). The CDR3 loop spans 13 amino acids. CDR3: CASSSGITTEAFF. The CDR3 DNA follows: TGTGCCAGCAGCTCCGGGATTACGACTGAAGCTTTCTTT.

V gene TRBV4-2 combines with J gene TRBJ2-7, with 7 bases matching TRBD1. Trimming at V came to 0 bases and at J to 2 bases, leaving 7 bases not matched to a gene. In germline, CDR1 is LGHNA, CDR2 YNFKEQ. The CDR3 covers 16 residues. The CDR3 loop is CASSQDPGQVAYEQYF. The CDR3 DNA sequence: TGTGCCAGCAGCCAAGATCCTGGACAGGTAGCCTACGAGCAGTACTTC.

Here the CDR3 DNA reads TGCAGTGCTAGTTGGTCAGGGACTAGCGGGGACCAAGAGACCCAGTACTTC. Protein: CSASWSGTSGDQETQYF. The rearrangement uses TRBV20-1 and TRBJ2-5; 13 bases align to TRBD2. CDR3 size: 17 residues. The V gene end was trimmed by 3 bases and the J gene end by 0 bases; junction bases not matched to a gene: 7. Germline assignment: CDR1 DFQATT and CDR2 SNEGSKA (reference sequence).

The chain combines TRBV10-3 with TRBJ1-2, with 8 bases identical to TRBD1. The V segment lost 7 bases and the J segment 3 bases; nucleotides outside the gene matches: 4. The CDR3 is made up of 13 amino acids. Germline V lookup: CDR1 ENHRY, CDR2 SYGVKD. CDR3 loop: CAITTGEDYGYTF. DNA for the CDR3: TGTGCCATCACGACAGGGGAGGACTATGGCTACACCTTC.

The genes are TRBV5-4 and TRBJ1-2; 7 positions match TRBD1. The junction had 2 bases not matched to a gene; V was cut back by 0 bases and J by 0 bases. CDR1 SGHNT and CDR2 YYREEE come from the germline V gene (reference sequence). This CDR3 spans 15 amino acids. CDR3 coding DNA: TGTGCCAGCAGCTTGGTTACAGGGGCTAACTATGGCTACACCTTC. As protein: CASSLVTGANYGYTF.

This clone was detected once. This rearrangement joins TRBV9 to TRBJ1-5; 9 nucleotides align to TRBD1. The trim removed 7 bases at V and 1 base at J, leaving 6 bases unmatched. From germline, CDR1 is SGDLS and CDR2 YYNGEE. The CDR3 spans 15 residues. CDR3 in amino acids: CASSQQGASNQPQHF. The CDR3 nucleotides read TGTGCCAGCTCTCAACAGGGGGCCAGCAATCAGCCCCAGCATTTT. Full variable domain (remainder filled in from reference TRBV9 and TRBJ1-5): DSGVTQTPKHLITATGQRVTLRCSPRSGDLSVYWYQQSLDQGLQFLIQYYNGEERAKGNILERFSAQQFPDLHSELNLSSLELGDSALYFCASSQQGASNQPQHFGDGTRLSIL.

The J gene is TRBJ2-1, the V gene TRBV7-8, with TRBD2 matching 8 bases. The CDR3 totals 16 residues. Germline-derived CDR1 and CDR2 are SGHVS and FQNEAQ. The V gene end was trimmed by 1 base and the J gene end by 10 bases; junction bases not matched to a gene: 12. CDR3 DNA: TGTGCCAGCAGCTTAGGCCGAGGTTTGAGCGGGGGCGAGCAGTTCTTC. Its protein is CASSLGRGLSGGEQFF.

The chain combines TRBV4-1 with TRBJ1-2; 10 bases are shared with TRBD1. After removal of 7 bases from V and 6 bases from J, the junction contained 11 bases not matched to a gene. Germline CDR1 and CDR2: MGHRA and YSYEKL. The CDR3 has 15 residues. CDR3 nucleotide sequence: TGCGCCAGCACCGGGACAGGGGCCGGTGTAGATGGCTACACCTTC. Translation gives CASTGTGAGVDGYTF.

V gene TRBV5-4 combines with J gene TRBJ2-2; the match to TRBD2 covers 9 bases. V trimming: 3 bases; J trimming: 6 bases; junction bases outside the gene matches: 9. This CDR3 is 16 amino acids long. Germline assignment: CDR1 SGHNT and CDR2 YYREEE (reference sequence). The CDR3 DNA sequence: TGTGCCAGCAGCTCTCCGGGACTAGCATATTCCGGGGAGCTGTTTTTT. This encodes CASSSPGLAYSGELFF.

The chain has TRBV20-1 and TRBJ1-2; D possibly corresponds to TRBD1 (5 bases). CDR1 and CDR2 from the germline V gene are DFQATT and SNEGSKA (reference sequence). The CDR3 sequence is 13 residues long. Trimming left V 3 bases short and J 6 bases short, with 14 bases between. CDR3 bases: TGCAGTGCTAGTATCTGGGGGGTCGATGGCTACACCTTC. This sequence encodes CSASIWGVDGYTF.

V usage is TRBV6-2 or TRBV6-3 and J usage is TRBJ2-7, with D perhaps matching TRBD1 (5 bases). Trimming took 4 bases from V and 2 from J, leaving 15 bases between them. The CDR3 has 15 residues. CDR1 and CDR2 (germline): MNHEY, SVGEGT. CDR3 protein: CASSSTVFGAYEQYF. Here the CDR3 DNA reads TGTGCCAGCAGTTCGACAGTCTTTGGAGCCTACGAGCAGTACTTC.

This clone was picked up a small number of times. The V call is TRBV4-1, the J call TRBJ1-6; no clear D gene. Germline CDR1 is MGHRA and CDR2 is YSYEKL. The germline V and J ends were trimmed by 0 bases and 10 bases, with 13 bases remaining between them. The CDR3 is 15 amino acids. CDR3 region: CASSQDRGPRSPLHF. The CDR3 region has the DNA TGCGCCAGCAGCCAAGATAGAGGGCCAAGATCACCCCTCCACTTT.

The rearrangement joins TRBV19 to TRBJ1-3; D remains ambiguous. Trimming left V 3 bases short and J 4 bases short, with 16 bases between. Germline loops: CDR1 LNHDA, CDR2 SQIVND (reference sequence). The length of the CDR3 is 16 residues. CDR3 bases: TGTGCCAGTAGTATCACTTCGGAGGCTGTGGGAAACACCATATATTTT. Its protein is CASSITSEAVGNTIYF.

The chain uses TRBV4-1 and TRBJ1-5; 9 bases are a match to TRBD1. The CDR3 spans 16 residues. V was clipped by 1 base and J by 5 bases; unmatched bases: 6. Germline V lookup: CDR1 MGHRA, CDR2 YSYEKL. CDR3 in amino acids: CASSQGSGQGYQPQHF. The CDR3 DNA reads TGCGCCAGCAGCCAAGGATCGGGACAGGGCTATCAGCCCCAGCATTTT.

The chain couples TRBV19 to TRBJ1-5, with a possible D match to TRBD1 (5 bases). The ends were cut back, 5 bases at V and 2 bases at J, with 13 bases in the middle. Germline V gives CDR1 LNHDA, CDR2 SQIVND (reference sequence). The CDR3 has 15 residues. The CDR3 sequence: CASSPDSFGNQPQHF. CDR3 DNA: TGTGCCAGTAGTCCCGACAGTTTTGGCAATCAGCCCCAGCATTTT.

This clone was seen more than once but under ten times. This chain links TRBV12-3 or TRBV12-4 with TRBJ1-1; the D is unclear. V lost 2 bases and J lost 7, with 8 bases in between. The CDR3 spans 12 residues. The CDR3 reads CASSLTGNEAFF. The DNA for the CDR3 is TGTGCCAGCAGTTTAACGGGAAATGAAGCTTTCTTT.

The chain links TRBV5-4 to TRBJ1-1, with 8 bases matching TRBD1. V was clipped by 1 base and J by 5 bases; unmatched bases: 7. This CDR3 spans 15 amino acids. Germline V gene lookup returns CDR1 SGHNT and CDR2 YYREEE (reference sequence). DNA of the CDR3: TGTGCCAGCAGCTTGCAGGGGGCGGGAGGGACTGAAGCTTTCTTT. Protein product: CASSLQGAGGTEAFF.

This chain joins TRBV6-1 and TRBJ1-3; D is unclear. The germline V gene encodes CDR1 MNHNS and CDR2 SASEGT. The CDR3 consists of 15 residues. V dropped 3 bases and J dropped 2 bases, with 11 bases sitting between them. The CDR3 here is CASSDAGYTGNTIYF. DNA for the CDR3: TGTGCCAGCAGTGACGCAGGTTACACTGGAAACACCATATATTTT.